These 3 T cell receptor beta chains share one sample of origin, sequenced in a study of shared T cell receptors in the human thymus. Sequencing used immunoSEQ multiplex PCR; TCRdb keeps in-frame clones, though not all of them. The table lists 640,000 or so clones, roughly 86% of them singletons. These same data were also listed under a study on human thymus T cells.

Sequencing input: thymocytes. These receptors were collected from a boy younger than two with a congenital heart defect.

The CDR3 region is CASSAGRAHQPQHF. CDR3 nucleotides: TGTGCCAGCAGCGCCGGCAGGGCCCATCAGCCCCAGCATTTT. The rearrangement links TRBV7-2 to TRBJ1-5; weak D call: TRBD1 (5 bases). With 5 bases removed from V and 5 bases from J, the gap between germline ends came to 13 bases. The germline gives CDR1 SGHTA, CDR2 FQGNSA. The CDR3 is 14 amino acids.

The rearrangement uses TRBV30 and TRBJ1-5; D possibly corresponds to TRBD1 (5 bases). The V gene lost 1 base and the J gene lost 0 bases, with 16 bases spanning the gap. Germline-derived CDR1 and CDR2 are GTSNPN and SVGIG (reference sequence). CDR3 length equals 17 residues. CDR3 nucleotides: TGTGCCTGGAGTGCAGTGGGGGGACCTTATAGCAATCAGCCCCAGCATTTT. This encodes CAWSAVGGPYSNQPQHF.

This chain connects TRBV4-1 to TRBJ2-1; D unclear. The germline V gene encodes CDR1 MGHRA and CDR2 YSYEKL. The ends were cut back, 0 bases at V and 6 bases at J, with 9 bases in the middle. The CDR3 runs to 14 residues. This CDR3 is CASSQDGLANEQFF. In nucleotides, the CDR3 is TGCGCCAGCAGCCAAGATGGTTTGGCCAATGAGCAGTTCTTC.